This TCR beta chain was obtained from a study of cytomegalovirus exposure and HLA in healthy donors. CDR1 is SGHRS, CDR2 YFSETQ, per germline. The length of the CDR3 is 13 residues. V shed 4 bases, J shed 8 bases, and the junction held 3 bases outside the gene matches. Primers: 60 Vbeta forward and 13 Jbeta reverse. Method: immunoSEQ multiplex PCR; TCRdb's copy keeps in-frame clones and lacks some. The sample yields approximately 150,000 clones, roughly 79% seen once. This clone occurred a few times. The sample consisted of PBMCs. The origin of this receptor is a middle-aged man in good health and CMV-seropositive. The V gene is TRBV5-1, the J gene TRBJ2-1, with 10 positions matching TRBD1. CDR3 amino acids: CASSTDRGDEQFF. The CDR3 DNA reads TGCGCCAGCAGCACGGACAGGGGGGATGAGCAGTTCTTC. The entire variable domain, with the rest obtained from reference TRBV5-1 and TRBJ2-1, is as follows: KAGVTQTPRYLIKTRGQQVTLSCSPISGHRSVSWYQQTPGQGLQFLFEYFSETQRNKGNFPGRFSGRQFSNSRSEMNVSTLELGDSALYLCASSTDRGDEQFFGPGTRLTVL.